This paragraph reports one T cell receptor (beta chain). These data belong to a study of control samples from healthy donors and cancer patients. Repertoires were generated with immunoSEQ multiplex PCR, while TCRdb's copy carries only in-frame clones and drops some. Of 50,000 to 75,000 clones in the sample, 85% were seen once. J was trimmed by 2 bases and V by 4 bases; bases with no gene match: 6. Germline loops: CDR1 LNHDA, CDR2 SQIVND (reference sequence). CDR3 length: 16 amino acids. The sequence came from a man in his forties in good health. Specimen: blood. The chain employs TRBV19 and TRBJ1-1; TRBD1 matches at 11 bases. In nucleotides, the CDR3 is TGTGCCAGTAGTACAGAGAGGACAGGGGGCAACACTGAAGCTTTCTTT. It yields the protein CASSTERTGGNTEAFF.